The 9 T cell receptor beta chains given below trace back to one sample, sequenced in a study of T-cell reconstitution after alpha-beta-depleted transplantation in children. Unique molecular identifiers were incorporated when the TCRbeta library was constructed. TCRdb re-derived calls from the PCR reads in MiXCR, one entry per CDR3 protein. Among roughly 790,000 distinct CDR3 sequences listed, about 16% were seen once. Source: PBMCs, mostly from graft donor cells, taken 360 days after TCRalphabeta/CD19-depleted stem cell transplant. The receptors originated from a male patient between 5 and 17 years old who had a stem cell transplant for acute lymphoblastic leukemia, so the T cells may come from the graft donor.

The chain has TRBV2 and TRBJ2-1; D could derive from TRBD1 or TRBD2 (5 bases each). The CDR3 sequence is 15 residues long. V was shortened by 4 bases and J by 0 bases, with 10 bases between the two germline ends. From germline, CDR1 is SNHLY and CDR2 FYNNEI. The CDR3 DNA reads TGTGCCAGCAGTGTACCAGGGAGCTCCTACAATGAGCAGTTCTTC. Translated, it gives CASSVPGSSYNEQFF.

The rearrangement uses TRBV10-2 and TRBJ2-7; D assignment may be TRBD1 or TRBD2 (5 bases each). Trimming left V 2 bases short and J 3 bases short, with 11 bases between. The germline CDR1 and CDR2 sequences are WSHSY and SAAADI. The CDR3 is 14 residues long. CDR3 region: CASSELGRDYEQYF. Written as DNA, the CDR3 is TGCGCCAGCAGTGAGCTGGGACGGGACTACGAGCAGTACTTC.

This clonotype was seen many times. This chain connects TRBV19 to TRBJ2-1; D uncertain. V lost 4 bases to trimming and J lost 0 bases, with 13 bases between them. The CDR3 runs 16 residues. CDR1 and CDR2 from the germline V gene are LNHDA and SQIVND (reference sequence). CDR3 coding DNA: TGTGCCAGTAGTACCTCTTCACTGAGCTCCTACAATGAGCAGTTCTTC. It specifies CASSTSSLSSYNEQFF.

This clonotype appeared a few times. The chain links TRBV6-4 to TRBJ2-3; TRBD2 matches 9 bases. The V and J ends lost 6 bases and 3 bases, in that order; junction bases with no gene match: 4. Germline V gives CDR1 MRHNA, CDR2 SNTAGT. This CDR3 comprises 14 residues. The CDR3 nucleotides read TGTGCCAGCAGACCTAGCGGGGCTACAGATACGCAGTATTTT. This gives the protein CASRPSGATDTQYF.

The V call is TRBV11-1, the J call TRBJ1-2, with D hard to call. Germline assignment: CDR1 SGHAT and CDR2 FQDESV (reference sequence). The CDR3 extends over 19 amino acids. V lost 3 bases, J lost 6 bases, and 29 bases lay in between. The CDR3 spells CASSFFGPSGWRIGDGYTF. The CDR3 DNA is TGTGCCAGCAGCTTTTTCGGGCCGAGCGGGTGGAGAATTGGTGATGGCTACACCTTC.

This rearrangement joins TRBV4-1 to TRBJ2-2; 7 bases fit TRBD2. In germline, CDR1 is MGHRA, CDR2 YSYEKL. This CDR3 has 19 amino acids. The trim removed 0 bases at V and 4 bases at J, leaving 14 bases unmatched. Written as DNA, the CDR3 is TGCGCCAGCAGCCAAGAACGGGTGTTAGCGGGTGCAATCACCGGGGAGCTGTTTTTT. Amino acid sequence: CASSQERVLAGAITGELFF.

This clonotype was counted ten times or more. The V call is TRBV5-1, the J call TRBJ2-3, with 8 bases fitting TRBD2. With V trimmed by 7 bases and J by 0 bases, 10 bases remained unmatched. Per germline, CDR1 SGHRS and CDR2 YFSETQ. The CDR3 runs to 16 residues. The CDR3 DNA reads as TGCGCCAGCCGACCCGTAGCGGGAACTAGCACAGATACGCAGTATTTT. Protein product: CASRPVAGTSTDTQYF.

This clonotype was recorded at least ten times. The rearrangement joins TRBV12-3 or TRBV12-4 to TRBJ2-1; 9 nucleotides line up with TRBD2. V shed 3 bases, J shed 7 bases, and the junction held 13 bases outside the gene matches. The CDR3 has 17 residues. The CDR3 DNA reads TGTGCCAGCAGTTTGAATCCTGGCGGGAGGGGTGGGAATGAGCAGTTCTTC. This translates into CASSLNPGGRGGNEQFF.

This clonotype was observed many times. The V call is TRBV5-1, the J call TRBJ2-2; D ambiguous. Germline V CDR1 and CDR2: SGHRS, YFSETQ. Trimming shortened V by 0 bases and J by 2 bases, and 11 bases separated the two germline ends. The CDR3 sequence is 16 residues long. In nucleotides, the CDR3 is TGCGCCAGCAGCTTGGAAAACCTTCGAAACACCGGGGAGCTGTTTTTT. Translated: CASSLENLRNTGELFF.